Following are 13 T cell receptor beta chains from one sample sequenced in a study of blood T cell repertoires in COVID-19. TCRdb keeps only in-frame clones here, not all; method: immunoSEQ multiplex PCR. The table has around 260,000 clones, about 88% seen once. Sequenced: peripheral blood. These TCRs come from a man under 40 with active or convalescent COVID-19.

Comment on this clone: Distinct nucleotide sequences in the sample also encode this CDR3. The J gene is TRBJ2-1, the V gene TRBV20-1, with TRBD2 matching 10 bases. Germline trimming cut 3 bases from V and 4 bases from J; bases unmatched to any gene: 3. CDR1 is DFQATT, CDR2 SNEGSKA, per germline (reference sequence). This CDR3 region has 14 residues. The CDR3 protein is CSASLAGGYNEQFF. CDR3 nucleotides: TGCAGTGCTAGTTTAGCGGGGGGATACAATGAGCAGTTCTTC.

Remarks on this clone: A read error may produce the germline difference seen at one junction end. The rearrangement links TRBV5-1 to TRBJ2-1; D gene ambiguous. This CDR3 has 15 amino acids. Germline V lookup: CDR1 SGHRS, CDR2 YFSETQ. For the CDR3, the DNA is TGCGCCAGCGGCTTGGACCACGGCTCCTACAATGAGCAGTTCTTC. Amino acid sequence: CASGLDHGSYNEQFF. Drawing the rest from reference TRBV5-1 and TRBJ2-1, the complete variable domain is KAGVTQTPRYLIKTRGQQVTLSCSPISGHRSVSWYQQTPGQGLQFLFEYFSETQRNKGNFPGRFSGRQFSNSRSEMNVSTLELGDSALYLCASGLDHGSYNEQFFGPGTRLTVL.

CDR3 amino acids: CASSLEVGTDTQYF. For the CDR3, the DNA is TGTGCCAGCAGCCTAGAAGTCGGTACAGATACGCAGTATTTT. The J gene is TRBJ2-3, the V gene TRBV3-1 (or the pseudogene TRBV3-2); D not certain. V dropped 4 bases and J dropped 3 bases, with 11 bases sitting between them. This CDR3 spans 14 amino acids. Germline assignment: CDR1 LGHDT and CDR2 YNNKEL (reference sequence).

The rearrangement joins TRBV19 to TRBJ1-6, with TRBD1 matching 9 bases. Per the germline V gene, CDR1 is LNHDA and CDR2 is SQIVND (reference sequence). V lost 9 bases to trimming and J lost 5 bases; unmatched junction nucleotides: 8. This CDR3 has 15 residues. The CDR3 is CASAEGTGHNSPLHF. CDR3 coding DNA: TGTGCCAGCGCTGAGGGGACAGGGCATAATTCACCCCTCCACTTT.

The V gene is TRBV6-5, the J gene TRBJ1-1; D is perhaps TRBD1 (5 bases). Germline CDR1 MNHEY, CDR2 SVGAGI. The V and J ends lost 6 bases and 0 bases respectively, with 14 bases between them. CDR3 length: 15 residues. The CDR3 nucleotides read TGTGCCAGCAGCGATCAGGGCTCAGTGAACACTGAAGCTTTCTTT. It encodes CASSDQGSVNTEAFF.

In this sample, this clone turned up a few times. The V gene is TRBV5-1, the J gene TRBJ1-3; D gene ambiguous. Looked up from germline, CDR1 is SGHRS and CDR2 is YFSETQ. The CDR3 contains 15 residues. The V and J ends lost 0 bases and 3 bases respectively, with 10 bases between them. The CDR3 bases are TGCGCCAGCAGCTTGGGGGCAGGCTTTGGAAACACCATATATTTT. Its protein is CASSLGAGFGNTIYF. The full variable domain, in which reference TRBV5-1 and TRBJ1-3 provide the parts outside the CDR3, is KAGVTQTPRYLIKTRGQQVTLSCSPISGHRSVSWYQQTPGQGLQFLFEYFSETQRNKGNFPGRFSGRQFSNSRSEMNVSTLELGDSALYLCASSLGAGFGNTIYFGEGSWLTVV.

This rearrangement joins TRBV3-1 (or the pseudogene TRBV3-2) to TRBJ1-3; 7 bases are a match to TRBD1. Germline V gene sequence: CDR1 LGHDT, CDR2 YNNKEL (reference sequence). V was clipped by 4 bases and J by 10 bases; unmatched bases: 4. CDR3 length equals 12 residues. CDR3 amino acids: CASSPTGSTIYF. CDR3 sequence (DNA): TGTGCCAGCAGCCCGACAGGGTCGACCATATATTTT.

V gene TRBV18 combines with J gene TRBJ1-3, with TRBD1 matching over 9 bases. CDR1 is KGHSH, CDR2 LQKENI, per germline. This CDR3 contains 16 residues. V lost 4 bases and J lost 0; bases outside the gene matches: 4. CDR3 amino acids: CASSLGQGGSGNTIYF. The CDR3 DNA reads as TGTGCCAGCTCACTGGGACAGGGAGGCTCTGGAAACACCATATATTTT.

V and J are TRBV6-5 and TRBJ2-3; TRBD1 might be the D (5 bases). This CDR3 has 15 residues. V lost 2 bases, J lost 4 bases, and 13 bases lay in between. The germline gives CDR1 MNHEY, CDR2 SVGAGI. CDR3 nucleotides: TGTGCCAGCAGTTACGCTAGGGGAAGCCCAGATACGCAGTATTTT. This translates into CASSYARGSPDTQYF.

The rearrangement links TRBV11-2 to TRBJ2-7; TRBD1 matches 12 bases. Germline V lookup: CDR1 SGHAT, CDR2 FQNNGV. J gave up 6 bases and V 5 bases, and 5 bases lay outside the gene matches. The CDR3 is 14 amino acids. The CDR3 DNA follows: TGTGCCAGCAGCCAGGGACAGGGGGCCTTCGAGCAGTACTTC. Amino acid sequence: CASSQGQGAFEQYF.

V and J are TRBV10-1 and TRBJ2-3; D is possibly TRBD1 (5 bases). V was trimmed by 3 bases and J by 3 bases, leaving 13 bases between them. Germline CDR1 WNHNN, CDR2 SYGVQD (reference sequence). This CDR3 is built from 15 residues. In nucleotides, the CDR3 is TGCGCCAGCAGTGAAGGGGCGAGACTGACAGATACGCAGTATTTT. Its protein product is CASSEGARLTDTQYF.

CDR3 sequence: CASSTTGGAYTEAFF. In nucleotides, the CDR3 is TGTGCCAGCAGTACTACAGGGGGCGCTTACACTGAAGCTTTCTTT. The chain has TRBV6-5 and TRBJ1-1, with TRBD1 matching 9 bases. V lost 5 bases and J lost 3; bases outside the gene matches: 7. This CDR3 is 15 amino acids long. Germline V gives CDR1 MNHEY, CDR2 SVGAGI.

This clone has only one observation. V gene TRBV20-1 combines with J gene TRBJ2-7; possibly TRBD2 for D (5 bases). Deletions cut 4 bases from V and 5 bases from J, with 9 bases between. Germline assignment: CDR1 DFQATT and CDR2 SNEGSKA (reference sequence). The CDR3 covers 11 residues. The CDR3 sequence: CSAIVGDEQYF. CDR3 coding DNA: TGCAGTGCTATTGTCGGGGACGAGCAGTACTTC.